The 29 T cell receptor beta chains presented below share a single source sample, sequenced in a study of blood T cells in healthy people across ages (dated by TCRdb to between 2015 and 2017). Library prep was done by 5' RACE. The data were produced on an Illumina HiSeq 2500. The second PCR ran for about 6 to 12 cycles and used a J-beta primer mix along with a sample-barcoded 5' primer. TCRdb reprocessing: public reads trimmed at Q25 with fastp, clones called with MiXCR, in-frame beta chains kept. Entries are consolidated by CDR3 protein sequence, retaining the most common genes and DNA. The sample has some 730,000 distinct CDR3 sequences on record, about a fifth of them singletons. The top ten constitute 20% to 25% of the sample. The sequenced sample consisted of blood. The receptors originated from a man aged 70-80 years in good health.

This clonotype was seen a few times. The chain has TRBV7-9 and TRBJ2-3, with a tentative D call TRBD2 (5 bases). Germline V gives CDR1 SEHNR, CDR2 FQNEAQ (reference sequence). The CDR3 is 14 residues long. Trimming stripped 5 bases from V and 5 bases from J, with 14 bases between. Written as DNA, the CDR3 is TGTGCCAGCAGCGCCACGACTATGAGAGATACGCAGTATTTT. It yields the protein CASSATTMRDTQYF.

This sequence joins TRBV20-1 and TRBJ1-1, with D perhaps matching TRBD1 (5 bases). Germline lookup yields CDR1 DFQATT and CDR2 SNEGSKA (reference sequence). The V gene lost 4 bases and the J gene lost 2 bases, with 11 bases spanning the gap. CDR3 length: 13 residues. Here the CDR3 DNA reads TGCAGTGCTATGTCGGGGACCAACACTGAAGCTTTCTTT. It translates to CSAMSGTNTEAFF.

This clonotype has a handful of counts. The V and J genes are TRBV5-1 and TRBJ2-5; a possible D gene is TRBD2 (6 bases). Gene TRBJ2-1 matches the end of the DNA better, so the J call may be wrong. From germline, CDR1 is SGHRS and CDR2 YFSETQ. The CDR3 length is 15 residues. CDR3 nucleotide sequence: TGCGCCAGCAGCCCCTTTTTGGAGGGAGCCGGTGAGCAGTTCTTC. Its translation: CASSPFLEGAGEQFF.

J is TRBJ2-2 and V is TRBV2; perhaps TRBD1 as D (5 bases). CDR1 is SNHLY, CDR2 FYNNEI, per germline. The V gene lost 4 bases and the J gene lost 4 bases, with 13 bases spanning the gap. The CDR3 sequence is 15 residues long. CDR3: CASSGSGKGTGELFF. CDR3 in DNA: TGTGCCAGCAGTGGGTCAGGGAAGGGCACCGGGGAGCTGTTTTTT.

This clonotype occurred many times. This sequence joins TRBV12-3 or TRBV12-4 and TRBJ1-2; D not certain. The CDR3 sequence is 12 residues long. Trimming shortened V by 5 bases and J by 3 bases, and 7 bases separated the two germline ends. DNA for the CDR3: TGTGCCAGCAGTCCCCGGGACTATGGCTACACCTTC. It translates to CASSPRDYGYTF.

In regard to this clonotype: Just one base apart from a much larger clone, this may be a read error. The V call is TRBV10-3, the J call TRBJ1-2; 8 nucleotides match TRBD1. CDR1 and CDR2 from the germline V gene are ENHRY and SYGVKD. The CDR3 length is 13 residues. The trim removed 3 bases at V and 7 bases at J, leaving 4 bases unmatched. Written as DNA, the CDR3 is TGTGCCATCAGTGACGCGACAGGGGTTGGCTACACCTTC. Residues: CAISDATGVGYTF.

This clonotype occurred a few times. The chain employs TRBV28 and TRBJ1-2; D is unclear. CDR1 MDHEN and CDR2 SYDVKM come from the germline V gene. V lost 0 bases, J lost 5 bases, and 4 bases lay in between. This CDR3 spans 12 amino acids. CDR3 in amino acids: CASSLWPYGYTF. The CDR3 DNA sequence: TGTGCCAGCAGTTTATGGCCGTATGGCTACACCTTC.

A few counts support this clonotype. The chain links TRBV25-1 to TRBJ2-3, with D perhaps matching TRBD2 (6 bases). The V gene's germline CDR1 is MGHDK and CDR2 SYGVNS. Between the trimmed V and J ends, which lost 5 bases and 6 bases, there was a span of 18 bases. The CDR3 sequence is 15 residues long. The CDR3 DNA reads TGTGCCAGCAGTTATAGCGGACACTCGGTCGATACGCAGTATTTT. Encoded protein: CASSYSGHSVDTQYF.

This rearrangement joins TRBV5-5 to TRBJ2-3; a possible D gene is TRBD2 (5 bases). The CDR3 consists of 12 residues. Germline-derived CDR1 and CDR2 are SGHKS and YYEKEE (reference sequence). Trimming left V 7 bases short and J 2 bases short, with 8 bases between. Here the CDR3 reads CASYGDTDTQYF. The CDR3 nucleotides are TGTGCCAGCTACGGGGACACAGATACGCAGTATTTT.

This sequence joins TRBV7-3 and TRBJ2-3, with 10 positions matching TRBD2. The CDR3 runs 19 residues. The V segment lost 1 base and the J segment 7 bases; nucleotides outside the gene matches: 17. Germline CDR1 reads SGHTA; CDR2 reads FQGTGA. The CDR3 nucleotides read TGTGCCAGCAGCTTAAAAAGGTGGCTAGCGGGAGAAAATGCGCATACGCAGTATTTT. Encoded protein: CASSLKRWLAGENAHTQYF. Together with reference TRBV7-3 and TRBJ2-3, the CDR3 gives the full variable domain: GAGVSQTPSNKVTEKGKYVELRCDPISGHTALYWYRQSLGQGPEFLIYFQGTGAADDSGLPNDRFFAVRPEGSVSTLKIQRTERGDSAVYLCASSLKRWLAGENAHTQYFGPGTRLTVL.

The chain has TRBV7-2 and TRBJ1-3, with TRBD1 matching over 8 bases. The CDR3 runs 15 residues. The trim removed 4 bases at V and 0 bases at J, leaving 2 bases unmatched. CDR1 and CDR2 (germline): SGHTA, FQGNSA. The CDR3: CASSSTGGSGNTIYF. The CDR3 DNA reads TGTGCCAGCAGCTCTACAGGGGGCTCTGGAAACACCATATATTTT.

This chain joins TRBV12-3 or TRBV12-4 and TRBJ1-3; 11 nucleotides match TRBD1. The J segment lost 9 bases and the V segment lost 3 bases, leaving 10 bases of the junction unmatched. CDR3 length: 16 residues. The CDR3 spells CASSFPPGQGGGTIYF. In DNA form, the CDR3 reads TGTGCCAGCAGTTTCCCTCCGGGACAGGGGGGGGGCACCATATATTTT.

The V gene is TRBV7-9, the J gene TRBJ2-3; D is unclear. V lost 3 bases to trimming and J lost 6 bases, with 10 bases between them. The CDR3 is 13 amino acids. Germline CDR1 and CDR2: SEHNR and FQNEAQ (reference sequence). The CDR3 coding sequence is TGTGCCAGCAGCTTGAGCTCGCAGGATACGCAGTATTTT. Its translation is CASSLSSQDTQYF.

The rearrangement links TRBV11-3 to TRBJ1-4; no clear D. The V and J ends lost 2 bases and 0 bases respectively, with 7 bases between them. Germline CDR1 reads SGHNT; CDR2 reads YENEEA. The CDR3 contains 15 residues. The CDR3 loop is CASSLTFTTNEKLFF. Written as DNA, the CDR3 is TGTGCCAGCAGCTTAACGTTTACAACTAATGAAAAACTGTTTTTT.

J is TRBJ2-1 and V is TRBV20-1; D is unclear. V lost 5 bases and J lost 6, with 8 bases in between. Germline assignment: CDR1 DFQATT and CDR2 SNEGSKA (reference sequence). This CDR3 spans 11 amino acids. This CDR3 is CSAPAPNEQFF. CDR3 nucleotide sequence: TGCAGTGCTCCAGCGCCCAATGAGCAGTTCTTC.

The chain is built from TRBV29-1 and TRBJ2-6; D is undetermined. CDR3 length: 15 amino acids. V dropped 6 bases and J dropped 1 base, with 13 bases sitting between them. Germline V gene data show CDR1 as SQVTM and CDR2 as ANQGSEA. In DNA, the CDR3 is TGCAGCGTCGCACTGGACGGATCTGGGGCCAACGTCCTGACTTTC. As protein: CSVALDGSGANVLTF.

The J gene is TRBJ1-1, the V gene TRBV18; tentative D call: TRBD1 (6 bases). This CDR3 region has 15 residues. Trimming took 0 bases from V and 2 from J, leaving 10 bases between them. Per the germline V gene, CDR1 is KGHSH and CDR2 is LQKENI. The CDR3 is CASSPPEQGNTEAFF. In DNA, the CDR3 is TGTGCCAGCTCACCACCTGAACAGGGTAACACTGAAGCTTTCTTT.

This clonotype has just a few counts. The CDR3 loop is CASSPPGGSHEKLFF. The CDR3 coding sequence is TGTGCCAGCAGCCCTCCAGGGGGGAGTCATGAAAAACTGTTTTTT. The chain is built from TRBV7-9 and TRBJ1-4; TRBD1 matches at 7 bases. Germline CDR1 is SEHNR and CDR2 is FQNEAQ (reference sequence). The CDR3 runs 15 residues. V shed 5 bases, J shed 6 bases, and the junction held 9 bases outside the gene matches.

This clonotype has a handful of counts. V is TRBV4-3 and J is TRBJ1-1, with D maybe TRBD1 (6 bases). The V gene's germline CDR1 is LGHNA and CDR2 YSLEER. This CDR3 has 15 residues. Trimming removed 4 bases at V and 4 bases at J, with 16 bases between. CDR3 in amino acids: CASSPMKQGRTEAFF. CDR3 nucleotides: TGCGCCAGCAGCCCAATGAAACAGGGTCGCACTGAAGCTTTCTTT.

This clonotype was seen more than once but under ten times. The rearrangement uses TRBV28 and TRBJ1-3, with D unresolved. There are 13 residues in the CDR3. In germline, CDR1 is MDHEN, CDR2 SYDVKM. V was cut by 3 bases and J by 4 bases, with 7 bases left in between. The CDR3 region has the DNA TGTGCCAGCAGTTTTAACCCGGGAAACACCATATATTTT. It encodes CASSFNPGNTIYF.

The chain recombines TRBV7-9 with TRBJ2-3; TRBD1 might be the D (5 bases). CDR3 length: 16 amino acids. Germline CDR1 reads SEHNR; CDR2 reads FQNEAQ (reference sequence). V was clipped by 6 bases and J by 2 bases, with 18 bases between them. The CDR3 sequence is CASSRNSGRPTDTQYF. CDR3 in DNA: TGTGCCAGCAGTCGAAATTCAGGGCGTCCCACAGATACGCAGTATTTT.

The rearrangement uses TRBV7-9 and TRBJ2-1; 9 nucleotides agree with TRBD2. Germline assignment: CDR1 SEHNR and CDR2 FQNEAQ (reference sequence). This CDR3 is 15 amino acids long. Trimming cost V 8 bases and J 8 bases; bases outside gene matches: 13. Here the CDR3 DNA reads TGTGCCAGCTCCCCTAGCGGGGCCACCGACTATGAGCAGTTCTTC. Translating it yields CASSPSGATDYEQFF.

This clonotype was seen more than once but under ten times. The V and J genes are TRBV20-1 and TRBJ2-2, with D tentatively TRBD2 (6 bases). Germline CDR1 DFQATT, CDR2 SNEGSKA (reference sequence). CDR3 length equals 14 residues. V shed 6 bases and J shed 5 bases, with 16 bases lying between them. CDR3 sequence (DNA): TGCAGTGCCGCGAGAGCGGGCGCTACCGGGGAGCTGTTTTTT. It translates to CSAARAGATGELFF.

In nucleotides, the CDR3 is TGCAGTGCTAGAGATATGATGGCATATGGCTACACCTTC. Protein product: CSARDMMAYGYTF. The rearrangement uses TRBV20-1 and TRBJ1-2; D gene unclear. There are 13 residues in the CDR3. Trimming cost V 0 bases and J 5 bases, with 10 bases left between them. The germline V gene encodes CDR1 DFQATT and CDR2 SNEGSKA (reference sequence).

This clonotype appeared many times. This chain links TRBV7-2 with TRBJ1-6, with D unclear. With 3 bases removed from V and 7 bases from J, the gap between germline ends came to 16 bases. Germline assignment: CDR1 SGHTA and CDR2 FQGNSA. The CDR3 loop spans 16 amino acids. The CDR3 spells CASSFKGGQTNSPLHF. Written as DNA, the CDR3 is TGTGCCAGCAGCTTCAAAGGCGGTCAAACGAATTCACCCCTCCACTTT.

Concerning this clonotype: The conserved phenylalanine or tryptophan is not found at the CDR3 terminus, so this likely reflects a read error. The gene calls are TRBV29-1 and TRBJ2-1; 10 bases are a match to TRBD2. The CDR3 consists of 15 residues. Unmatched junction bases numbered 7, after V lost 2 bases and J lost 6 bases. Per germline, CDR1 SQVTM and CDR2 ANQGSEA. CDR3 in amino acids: CSVELSGRAPNEQFL. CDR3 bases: TGCAGCGTTGAATTGAGCGGGAGGGCCCCCAATGAGCAGTTCCTC.

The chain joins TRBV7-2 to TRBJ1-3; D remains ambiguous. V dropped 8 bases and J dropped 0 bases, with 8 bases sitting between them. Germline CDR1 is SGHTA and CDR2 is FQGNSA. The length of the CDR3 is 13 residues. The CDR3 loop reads CASRPASGNTIYF. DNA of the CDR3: TGTGCCAGCCGGCCAGCCTCTGGAAACACCATATATTTT.

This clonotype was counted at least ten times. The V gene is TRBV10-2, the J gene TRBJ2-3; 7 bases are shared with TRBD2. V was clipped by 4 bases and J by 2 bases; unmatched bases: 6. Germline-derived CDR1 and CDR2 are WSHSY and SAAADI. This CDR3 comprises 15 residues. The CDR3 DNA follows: TGCGCCAGCAGTGGGGCGGGGGACCTCACAGATACGCAGTATTTT. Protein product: CASSGAGDLTDTQYF.

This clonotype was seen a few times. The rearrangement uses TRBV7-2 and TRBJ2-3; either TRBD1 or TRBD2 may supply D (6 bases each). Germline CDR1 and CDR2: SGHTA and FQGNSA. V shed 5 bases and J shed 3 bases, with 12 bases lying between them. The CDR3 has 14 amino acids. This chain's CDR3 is CASSTGRRTDTQYF. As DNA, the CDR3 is TGTGCCAGCAGCACAGGGAGGAGGACAGATACGCAGTATTTT.